The present TCR beta chain was sequenced within a study of CD8+CD57+ T cells in acquired aplastic anemia. Deletions cut 4 bases from V and 8 bases from J, with 26 bases between. Looked up from germline, CDR1 is KGHDR and CDR2 is SFDVKD. The length of the CDR3 is 19 residues. Whoever was chosen for sequencing had shown CD8+CD57+ cell expansion by flow cytometry. Investigators profiled TCR beta VDJ and CDR3 from genomic DNA template. TCRdb processed the reads anew with MiXCR; each CDR3 protein has one entry. The sample includes some 150,000 distinct CDR3 sequences, 60% to 80% of them seen just once. The chain links TRBV24-1 to TRBJ1-6; D not certain. Source material: sorted CD4+, CD8+, or CD8+CD57+ T cells (not recorded which) from PBMCs. The TCR sequence derives from a human donor with aplastic anemia. DNA of the CDR3: TGTGCCACCAGTGACGGGTGGCAGTCCGGGCCGATTGGGGATTCACCCCTCCACTTT. Residues: CATSDGWQSGPIGDSPLHF.